This T cell receptor (beta chain) was captured by sequencing in a study of blood T cell repertoires in COVID-19. Study context: COVID-19 samples from acute and convalescent phases originated in the United States, Italy and Spain.

Authors' data handling: Scientists estimated how many nucleated cells there were by amplifying reference gene primers. TCRdb's table, derived via immunoSEQ multiplex PCR, lists solely in-frame clones and lacks some. V and J calls and clone size come straight from that table; D and trimming were deduced from the DNA. The sample lists about 380,000 clones, 85% to 90% occurring once. In terms of age and location, participants ranged from about 18 to 95 years and lived in about 25 US areas. Categorization into cohorts depended on clinical history that participants reported. The V gene lost 3 bases and the J gene lost 3 bases, with 12 bases spanning the gap. Germline lookup yields CDR1 LGHDT and CDR2 YNNKEL (reference sequence). The CDR3 extends over 14 amino acids.

The chain carries TRBV3-1 (or the pseudogene TRBV3-2) and TRBJ2-7; maybe TRBD2 (6 bases). The TCR was taken from a young woman who had recovered from COVID-19. The sample was PBMCs or T cells enriched from blood (not recorded which). CDR3 sequence reads: CASSHAGRHYEQYF. The CDR3 DNA reads as TGTGCCAGCAGCCATGCGGGACGCCACTACGAGCAGTACTTC.